The 14 T cell receptor beta chains below were found in one sample sequenced in a study of blood T cell repertoires in COVID-19. TCRdb's table, derived via immunoSEQ multiplex PCR, lists solely in-frame clones and lacks some. The sample lists about 300,000 clones; about nine tenths were seen once. Sequencing input: PBMCs or T cells enriched from blood (not recorded which). The source of these receptors is a woman younger than 30 who had recovered from COVID-19.

The gene calls are TRBV2 and TRBJ2-3; 10 bases match TRBD1. This CDR3 contains 14 residues. Germline lookup yields CDR1 SNHLY and CDR2 FYNNEI. The trim removed 4 bases at V and 5 bases at J, leaving 3 bases unmatched. The CDR3 nucleotides read TGTGCCAGCAGTGGACAGGGGGCAGGAGATACGCAGTATTTT. The encoded protein is CASSGQGAGDTQYF.

Only a few counts were recorded for this clone. V usage is TRBV29-1 and J usage is TRBJ1-1; 7 bases map to TRBD1. The CDR3 totals 14 residues. CDR1 SQVTM and CDR2 ANQGSEA come from the germline V gene. Losses at the gene ends were 4 bases for V and 5 bases for J; bases not matched to a gene: 10. The DNA of the CDR3 is TGCAGCGTTGTTGGGGGCAGGGGGACAACTGAAGCTTTCTTT. It translates to CSVVGGRGTTEAFF.

The V and J genes are TRBV18 and TRBJ1-1; D is unclear. Germline CDR1 and CDR2: KGHSH and LQKENI. Trimming took 4 bases from V and 1 from J, leaving 10 bases between them. The CDR3 consists of 14 residues. The CDR3 is CASSQSSGNTEAFF. The DNA of the CDR3 is TGTGCCAGCTCACAGTCATCCGGGAACACTGAAGCTTTCTTT.

The CDR3 region is CASSRGTSYEETQYF. The CDR3 DNA is TGTGCCAGCAGCCGAGGGACTAGCTACGAAGAGACCCAGTACTTC. V gene TRBV5-5 combines with J gene TRBJ2-5, with 9 bases matching TRBD2. V shed 4 bases and J 3 bases; nucleotides not matched to a gene: 7. This CDR3 comprises 15 residues. The germline CDR1 and CDR2 sequences are SGHKS and YYEKEE (reference sequence).

The rearrangement links TRBV27 to TRBJ2-5, with D unclear. Trimming cost V 3 bases and J 5 bases, with 4 bases left between them. CDR1 MNHEY and CDR2 SMNVEV come from the germline V gene (reference sequence). This CDR3 spans 11 amino acids. CDR3 nucleotide sequence: TGTGCCAGCAGTTTCCCGGAGACCCAGTACTTC. Its protein is CASSFPETQYF.

The chain joins TRBV5-6 to TRBJ1-6; TRBD1 is a possible D gene (5 bases). CDR3 size: 16 residues. With 7 bases removed from V and 0 bases from J, the gap between germline ends came to 14 bases. In germline, CDR1 is SGHDT, CDR2 YYEEEE. CDR3 amino acids: CASGASSSSYNSPLHF. The CDR3, as DNA: TGTGCCAGCGGGGCGAGTTCGAGCTCCTATAATTCACCCCTCCACTTT.

This chain uses TRBV3-1 (or the pseudogene TRBV3-2) with TRBJ1-1; a weak D match, TRBD1 (5 bases). CDR1 LGHDT and CDR2 YNNKEL come from the germline V gene (reference sequence). The CDR3 has 15 amino acids. Trimming left V 5 bases short and J 3 bases short, with 16 bases between. The CDR3 sequence: CASSEAPEGDTEAFF. Here the CDR3 DNA reads TGTGCCAGCAGCGAGGCCCCCGAAGGGGACACTGAAGCTTTCTTT.

This clone was counted only a few times. The chain combines TRBV7-9 with TRBJ2-7, with no clear D. Germline loops: CDR1 SEHNR, CDR2 FQNEAQ (reference sequence). CDR3 length: 17 residues. V dropped 5 bases and J dropped 2 bases, with 22 bases sitting between them. The CDR3 bases are TGTGCCAGCAGCGGATCCGGGTCGACCCTTAGTGCCTACGAGCAGTACTTC. Translation: CASSGSGSTLSAYEQYF.

The chain employs TRBV15 and TRBJ1-3; TRBD1 is a possible D gene (5 bases). V was trimmed by 0 bases and J by 1 base, leaving 10 bases between them. The CDR3 totals 16 residues. From germline, CDR1 is LNHNV and CDR2 YYDKDF (reference sequence). CDR3 nucleotides: TGTGCCACCAGCAGAGATCCTGCAGGGTCTGGAAACACCATATATTTT. Translated: CATSRDPAGSGNTIYF.

The chain is built from TRBV6-5 and TRBJ2-1; D might be TRBD1 (6 bases). Deletions cut 6 bases from V and 3 bases from J, with 15 bases between. Germline CDR1 reads MNHEY; CDR2 reads SVGAGI. The CDR3 has 15 residues. DNA for the CDR3: TGTGCCAGCAGGAGACAATGGGACAACTACAATGAGCAGTTCTTC. It is translated as CASRRQWDNYNEQFF.

This sequence joins TRBV30 and TRBJ1-2; 9 bases agree with TRBD1. CDR1 and CDR2 from the germline V gene are GTSNPN and SVGIG (reference sequence). After removal of 0 bases from V and 5 bases from J, the junction contained 7 bases not matched to a gene. The CDR3 is made up of 15 amino acids. The CDR3 DNA follows: TGTGCCTGGAGTGTGGGGGACAGGGATGTATATGGCTACACCTTC. Translating gives CAWSVGDRDVYGYTF.

The rearrangement joins TRBV12-3 or TRBV12-4 to TRBJ2-5; 9 nucleotides line up with TRBD2. The CDR3 is 12 residues long. J was trimmed by 8 bases and V by 6 bases; bases with no gene match: 4. The CDR3 sequence: CASSPTSGTQYF. CDR3 bases: TGTGCCAGCAGCCCGACTAGCGGTACCCAGTACTTC.

V is TRBV30 and J is TRBJ1-6; possible D gene TRBD1, 5 bases. V lost 0 bases and J 8 bases, leaving 17 bases between the germline ends. CDR3 length equals 16 residues. Germline loops: CDR1 GTSNPN, CDR2 SVGIG (reference sequence). The CDR3 nucleotides are TGTGCCTGGAGTGTACGAACGGCGCGGGGGGATTCACCCCTCCACTTT. It encodes CAWSVRTARGDSPLHF.

This clone appeared a single time. The CDR3 coding sequence is TGTGCCAGCAGCCAAGCGACAATCAGAAACTATGGCTACACCTTC. Translating gives CASSQATIRNYGYTF. The rearrangement joins TRBV3-1 (or the pseudogene TRBV3-2) to TRBJ1-2; no clear D gene. This CDR3 is 15 amino acids long. V gave up 1 base and J gave up 2 bases, with 11 bases separating them. Germline lookup yields CDR1 LGHDT and CDR2 YNNKEL (reference sequence).